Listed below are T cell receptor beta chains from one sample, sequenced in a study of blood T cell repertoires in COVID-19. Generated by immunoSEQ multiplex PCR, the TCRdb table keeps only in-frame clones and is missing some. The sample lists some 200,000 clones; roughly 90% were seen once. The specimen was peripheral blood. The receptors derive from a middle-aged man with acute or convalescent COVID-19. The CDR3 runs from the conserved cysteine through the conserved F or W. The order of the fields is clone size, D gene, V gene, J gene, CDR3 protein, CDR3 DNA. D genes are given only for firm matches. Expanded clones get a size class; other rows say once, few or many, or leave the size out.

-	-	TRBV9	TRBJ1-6	CASRLTDSNNSPLHF	TGTGCCAGCAGACTTACGGACAGCAATAATTCACCCCTCCACTTT
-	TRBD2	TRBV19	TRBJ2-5	CASSTLLAGGRETQYF	TGTGCCAGTAGTACCCTCCTAGCGGGGGGCCGAGAGACCCAGTACTTC
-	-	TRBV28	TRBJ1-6	CASSPSTGYASPLHF	TGTGCCAGCAGTCCGAGTACAGGGTACGCTTCACCCCTCCACTTT
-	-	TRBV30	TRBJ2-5	CAWNAGQETQYF	TGTGCCTGGAACGCGGGGCAAGAGACCCAGTACTTC
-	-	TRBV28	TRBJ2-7	CASSLTPWTVYEQYF	TGTGCCAGCAGTTTAACCCCATGGACAGTTTACGAGCAGTACTTC
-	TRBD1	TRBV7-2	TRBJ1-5	CASSLRQGLTNQPQHF	TGTGCCAGCAGCTTAAGACAGGGTTTGACGAATCAGCCCCAGCATTTT
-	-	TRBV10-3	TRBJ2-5	CAIRAGRTPKETQYF	TGTGCCATCAGGGCGGGGCGGACCCCAAAAGAGACCCAGTACTTC
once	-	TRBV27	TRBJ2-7	CASSLPEPSGLYEQYF	TGTGCCAGCAGTTTGCCCGAACCCAGTGGTCTCTACGAGCAGTACTTC
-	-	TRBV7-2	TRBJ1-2	CASSLDREGGYTF	TGTGCCAGCAGCTTAGACAGGGAGGGAGGCTACACCTTC
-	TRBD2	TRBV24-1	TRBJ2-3	CATSDPLTSGRAGADTQYF	TGTGCCACCAGTGATCCCCTGACTAGCGGGAGGGCCGGGGCAGATACGCAGTATTTT
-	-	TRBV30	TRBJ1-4	CAWDRGEKLFF	TGTGCCTGGGATAGGGGTGAAAAACTGTTTTTT
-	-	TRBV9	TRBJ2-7	CASSVSSFHEQYF	TGTGCCAGCAGCGTATCGAGCTTCCACGAGCAGTACTTC
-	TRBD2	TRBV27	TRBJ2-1	CASSSLSGSFFGQFF	TGTGCCAGCAGTAGTTTAAGCGGGAGTTTTTTTGGGCAGTTCTTC
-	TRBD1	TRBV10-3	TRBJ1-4	CAIRGQDGKLFF	TGTGCCATCAGGGGACAGGATGGGAAACTGTTTTTT
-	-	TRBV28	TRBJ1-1	CASSSPTGNTEAFF	TGTGCCAGCAGTTCCCCGACAGGAAACACTGAAGCTTTCTTT
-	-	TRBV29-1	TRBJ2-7	CSVETDSYEQYF	TGCAGCGTTGAAACAGACTCCTACGAGCAGTACTTC
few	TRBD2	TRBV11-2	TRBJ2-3	CASSLEGLAGGSTQYF	TGTGCCAGCAGCTTAGAAGGACTAGCGGGAGGTTCTACGCAGTATTTT
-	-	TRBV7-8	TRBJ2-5	CASSFGEAETQYF	TGTGCCAGCAGCTTTGGGGAGGCAGAGACCCAGTACTTC
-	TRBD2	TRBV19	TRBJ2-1	CASSIALAGFYEQFF	TGTGCCAGTAGTATTGCCCTAGCGGGATTCTATGAGCAGTTCTTC
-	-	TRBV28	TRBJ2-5	CASSIPGGRETQYF	TGTGCCAGCAGTATCCCCGGGGGGCGGGAGACCCAGTACTTC
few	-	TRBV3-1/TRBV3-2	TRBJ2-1	CASSQEVAYNEQFF	TGTGCCAGCAGCCAAGAAGTGGCTTACAATGAGCAGTTCTTC
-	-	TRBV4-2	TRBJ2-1	CASSQARSSSYNEQFF	TGTGCCAGCAGCCAAGCTCGGTCGAGCTCCTACAATGAGCAGTTCTTC
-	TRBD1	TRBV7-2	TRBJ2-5	CASSPGQEETQYF	TGTGCCAGCAGCCCGGGACAGGAGGAGACCCAGTACTTC
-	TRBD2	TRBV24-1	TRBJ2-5	CATAAVATSGGEETQYF	TGTGCCACCGCCGCCGTTGCTACTAGCGGGGGGGAGGAGACCCAGTACTTC
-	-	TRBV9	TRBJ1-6	CASSVDRGSPLHF	TGTGCCAGCAGCGTAGATAGGGGTTCACCCCTCCACTTT
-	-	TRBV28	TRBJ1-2	CASSLGPPTGFLYGYTF	TGTGCCAGCAGTTTAGGGCCGCCGACGGGGTTTCTCTATGGCTACACCTTC
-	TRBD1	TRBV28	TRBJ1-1	CASSLAGGIYSEAFF	TGTGCCAGCAGTTTGGCAGGGGGCATTTACTCTGAAGCTTTCTTT
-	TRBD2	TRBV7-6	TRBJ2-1	CASSLGLAGINEQFF	TGTGCCAGCAGCTTAGGTCTAGCGGGAATAAATGAGCAGTTCTTC
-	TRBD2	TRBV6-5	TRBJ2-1	CASSYRRRESEQFF	TGTGCCAGCAGTTACAGGCGGCGGGAGAGTGAGCAGTTCTTC
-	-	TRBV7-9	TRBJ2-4	CASSPGVGENIQYF	TGTGCCAGCAGCCCCGGTGTGGGAGAAAACATTCAGTACTTC
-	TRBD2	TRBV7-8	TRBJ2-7	CASSLGVGTSAYEQYF	TGTGCCAGCAGCTTGGGGGTGGGGACTAGCGCCTACGAGCAGTACTTC
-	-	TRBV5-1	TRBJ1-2	CASSLTELPGYTF	TGCGCCAGCAGCTTGACGGAGCTGCCCGGCTACACCTTC
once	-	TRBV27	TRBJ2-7	CASTSGFHEQYF	TGTGCCAGCACCTCAGGGTTCCACGAGCAGTACTTC
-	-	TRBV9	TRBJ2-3	CASSESRNTDTQYF	TGTGCCAGCAGCGAGAGCAGGAACACAGATACGCAGTATTTT
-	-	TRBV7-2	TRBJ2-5	CASSLTVKETQYF	TGTGCCAGCAGCTTGACAGTTAAAGAGACCCAGTACTTC
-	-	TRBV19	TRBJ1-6	CASTTRGGSYNSPLHF	TGTGCCAGTACTACCAGGGGCGGCTCCTATAATTCACCCCTCCACTTT
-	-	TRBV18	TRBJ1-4	CASHQGDEKLFF	TGTGCCAGCCACCAGGGTGATGAAAAACTGTTTTTT